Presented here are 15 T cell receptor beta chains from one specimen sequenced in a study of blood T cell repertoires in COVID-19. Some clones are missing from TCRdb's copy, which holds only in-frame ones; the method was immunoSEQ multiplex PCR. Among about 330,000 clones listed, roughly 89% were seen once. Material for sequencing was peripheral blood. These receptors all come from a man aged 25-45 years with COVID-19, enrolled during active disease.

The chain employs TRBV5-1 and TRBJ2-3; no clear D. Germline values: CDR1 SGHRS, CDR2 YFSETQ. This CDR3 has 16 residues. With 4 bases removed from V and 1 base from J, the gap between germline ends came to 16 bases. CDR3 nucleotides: TGCGCCAGCAGCCACCTGTCCACGACTGGCACAGATACGCAGTATTTT. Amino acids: CASSHLSTTGTDTQYF.

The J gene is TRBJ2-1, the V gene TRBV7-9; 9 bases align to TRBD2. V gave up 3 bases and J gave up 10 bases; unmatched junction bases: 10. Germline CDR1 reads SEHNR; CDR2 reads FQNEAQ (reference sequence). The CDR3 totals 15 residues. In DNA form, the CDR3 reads TGTGCCAGCAGCTTTAAGGGACTAGCTTTAGAAGAGCAGTTCTTC. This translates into CASSFKGLALEEQFF. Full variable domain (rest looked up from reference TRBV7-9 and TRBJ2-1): DTGVSQNPRHKITKRGQNVTFRCDPISEHNRLYWYRQTLGQGPEFLTYFQNEAQLEKSRLLSDRFSAERPKGSFSTLEIQRTEQGDSAMYLCASSFKGLALEEQFFGPGTRLTVL.

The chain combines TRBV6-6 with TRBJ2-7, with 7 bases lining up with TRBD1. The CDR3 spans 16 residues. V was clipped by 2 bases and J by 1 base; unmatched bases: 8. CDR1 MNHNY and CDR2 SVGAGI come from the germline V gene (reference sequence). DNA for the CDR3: TGTGCCAGCAGTTACGTGACCGGGACAGCGTCCTACGAGCAGTACTTC. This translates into CASSYVTGTASYEQYF.

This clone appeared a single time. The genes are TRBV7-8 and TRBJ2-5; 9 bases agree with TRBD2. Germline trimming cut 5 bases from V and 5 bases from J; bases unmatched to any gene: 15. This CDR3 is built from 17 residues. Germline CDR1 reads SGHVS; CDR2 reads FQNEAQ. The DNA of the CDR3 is TGTGCCAGCAGCCCCGGGTGGGTAGCGGGGGCCAGGGAGACCCAGTACTTC. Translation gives CASSPGWVAGARETQYF.

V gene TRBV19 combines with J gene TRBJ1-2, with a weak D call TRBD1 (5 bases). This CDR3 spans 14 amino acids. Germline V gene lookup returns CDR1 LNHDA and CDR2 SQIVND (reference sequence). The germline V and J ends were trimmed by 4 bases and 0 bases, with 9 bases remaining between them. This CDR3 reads CASSRGRSNYGYTF. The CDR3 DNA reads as TGTGCCAGTAGTAGGGGCCGATCTAACTATGGCTACACCTTC.

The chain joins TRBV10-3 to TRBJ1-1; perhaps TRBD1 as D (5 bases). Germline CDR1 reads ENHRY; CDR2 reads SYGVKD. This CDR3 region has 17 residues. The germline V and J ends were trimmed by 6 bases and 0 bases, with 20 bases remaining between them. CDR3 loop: CAISGGAVAPMNTEAFF. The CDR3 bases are TGTGCCATCAGCGGCGGGGCAGTAGCCCCGATGAACACTGAAGCTTTCTTT.

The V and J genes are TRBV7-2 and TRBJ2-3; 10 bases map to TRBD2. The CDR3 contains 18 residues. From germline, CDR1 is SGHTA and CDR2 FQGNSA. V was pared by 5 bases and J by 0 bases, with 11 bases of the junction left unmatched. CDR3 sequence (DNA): TGTGCCAGCAGCCCAGCGAAGACTAGCGGGTCTAGCACAGATACGCAGTATTTT. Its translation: CASSPAKTSGSSTDTQYF.

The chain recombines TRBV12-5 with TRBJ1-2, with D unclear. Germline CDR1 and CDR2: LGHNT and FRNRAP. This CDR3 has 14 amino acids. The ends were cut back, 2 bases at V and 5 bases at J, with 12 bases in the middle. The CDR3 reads CASGLPPGEYGYTF. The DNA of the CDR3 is TGTGCTAGTGGTTTGCCACCGGGAGAGTATGGCTACACCTTC.

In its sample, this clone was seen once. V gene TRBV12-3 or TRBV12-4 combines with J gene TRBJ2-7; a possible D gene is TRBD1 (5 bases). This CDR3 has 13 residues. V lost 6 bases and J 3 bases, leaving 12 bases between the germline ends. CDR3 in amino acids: CASRRQIGYEQYF. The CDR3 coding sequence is TGTGCCAGCAGGCGACAGATAGGCTACGAGCAGTACTTC.

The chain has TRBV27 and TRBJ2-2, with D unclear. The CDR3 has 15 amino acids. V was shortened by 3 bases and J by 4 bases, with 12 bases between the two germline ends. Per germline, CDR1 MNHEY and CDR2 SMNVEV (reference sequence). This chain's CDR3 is CASSLMQSGTGELFF. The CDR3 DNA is TGTGCCAGCAGTTTGATGCAATCAGGCACCGGGGAGCTGTTTTTT.

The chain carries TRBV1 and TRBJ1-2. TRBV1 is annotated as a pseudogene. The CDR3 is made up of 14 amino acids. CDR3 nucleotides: TGCACCAGCAGCCAAAAGGAGGGGCCCTATGGCTACACCTTC. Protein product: CTSSQKEGPYGYTF.

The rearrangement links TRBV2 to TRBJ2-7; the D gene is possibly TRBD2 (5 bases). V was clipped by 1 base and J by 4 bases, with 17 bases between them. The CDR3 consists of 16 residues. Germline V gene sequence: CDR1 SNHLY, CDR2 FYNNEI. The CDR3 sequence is CASSEGVVSSGYEQYF. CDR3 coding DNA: TGTGCCAGCAGTGAAGGTGTGGTCAGCTCGGGGTACGAGCAGTACTTC.

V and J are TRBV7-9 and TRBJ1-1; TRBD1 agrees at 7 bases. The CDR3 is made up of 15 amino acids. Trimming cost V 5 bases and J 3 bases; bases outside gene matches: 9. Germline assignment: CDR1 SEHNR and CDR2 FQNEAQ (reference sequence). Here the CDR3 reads CASSPPGTVDTEAFF. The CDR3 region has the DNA TGTGCCAGCAGCCCGCCCGGGACAGTCGACACTGAAGCTTTCTTT.

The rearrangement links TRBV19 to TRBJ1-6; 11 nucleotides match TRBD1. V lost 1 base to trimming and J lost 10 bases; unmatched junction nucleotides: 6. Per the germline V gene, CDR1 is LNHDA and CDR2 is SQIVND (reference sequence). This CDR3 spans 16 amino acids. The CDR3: CASSIARTGGASPLHF. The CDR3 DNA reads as TGTGCCAGTAGTATAGCCAGGACAGGGGGCGCGTCACCCCTCCACTTT.

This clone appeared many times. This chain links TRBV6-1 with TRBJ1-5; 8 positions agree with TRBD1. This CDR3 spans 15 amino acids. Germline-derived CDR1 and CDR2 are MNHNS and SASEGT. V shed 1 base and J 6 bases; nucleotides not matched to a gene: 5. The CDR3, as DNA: TGTGCCAGCAGTGAAGGGGCAGGGGGCGTTCAGCCCCAGCATTTT. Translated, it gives CASSEGAGGVQPQHF.